This is a list of T cell receptor beta chains from one sample in a study of T cells expressing NK-cell markers. Following a re-call of the 5' RACE reads, TCRdb has one entry per CDR3 protein and lacks DNA. There are under 200,000 distinct CDR3 sequences in the sample, with approximately 18% held by the top ten. Input material: blood T cells: a sorted CD56 or NKG2C T cell subset, CD4+ or CD8+ T cells, or bulk PBMC T cells (not recorded which). Receptor source: a woman between 18 and 70 years old in good health. CDR3s include the opening cysteine and the closing phenylalanine or tryptophan. Each record gives: CDR3 protein, V gene, CDR3 length, J gene.

CDR3: CSAHTVSGQGSEQYF
V: TRBV20-1
length: 15
J: TRBJ2-7

CDR3: CATRPSTGRSYNEQFF
V: TRBV5-1
length: 16
J: TRBJ2-1

CDR3: CASSLGQGNYGYTF
V: TRBV5-1
length: 14
J: TRBJ1-2

CDR3: CATSATQGYEQYF
V: TRBV24-1
length: 13
J: TRBJ2-7

CDR3: CASRPGGGTQYF
V: TRBV6-5
length: 12
J: TRBJ2-3

CDR3: CASGRSQETQYF
V: TRBV28
length: 12
J: TRBJ2-5

CDR3: CASSQEDPLAGETSDTQYF
V: TRBV4-1
length: 19
J: TRBJ2-3

CDR3: CASSRGTSGINEQYF
V: TRBV2
length: 15
J: TRBJ2-7

CDR3: CASSLLGGRASNEQFF
V: TRBV7-3
length: 16
J: TRBJ2-1

CDR3: CASSPRTTGSRAFF
V: TRBV12-3/TRBV12-4
length: 14
J: TRBJ1-1

CDR3: CATLGTGNNEQFF
V: TRBV2
length: 13
J: TRBJ2-1

CDR3: CASSQDINFSSYEQYF
V: TRBV3-1
length: 16
J: TRBJ2-7

CDR3: CASSLAGTDSSYEQYF
V: TRBV7-6
length: 16
J: TRBJ2-7

CDR3: CSASPHAGNQPQHF
V: TRBV20-1
length: 14
J: TRBJ1-5

CDR3: CASSVAGKGPGYTF
V: TRBV9
length: 14
J: TRBJ1-2

CDR3: CAIRPDWGGGGTEAFF
V: TRBV10-3
length: 16
J: TRBJ1-1

CDR3: CASSPGTSGSETQYF
V: TRBV7-9
length: 15
J: TRBJ2-5

CDR3: CASSDPGGPFHEQFF
V: TRBV12-3/TRBV12-4
length: 15
J: TRBJ2-1

CDR3: CASSAGGPQNTQYF
V: TRBV5-5
length: 14
J: TRBJ2-3

CDR3: CASSVRLGDTEAFF
V: TRBV5-8
length: 14
J: TRBJ1-1

CDR3: CASSQVKDGTQFF
V: TRBV4-2
length: 13
J: TRBJ2-1

CDR3: CASSLISGRLRAGELFF
V: TRBV7-3
length: 17
J: TRBJ2-2

CDR3: CATSRDTTYEQYF
V: TRBV15
length: 13
J: TRBJ2-7

CDR3: CASSLEVAGGFSYNEQFF
V: TRBV5-1
length: 18
J: TRBJ2-1

CDR3: CASSNSLRLNGYTF
V: TRBV12-3/TRBV12-4
length: 14
J: TRBJ1-2

CDR3: CASSLLGSGGGETQYF
V: TRBV5-1
length: 16
J: TRBJ2-5

CDR3: CASSRLVYNEQFF
V: TRBV3-1
length: 13
J: TRBJ2-1

CDR3: CASSLQGFKAFF
V: TRBV12-3/TRBV12-4
length: 12
J: TRBJ1-1

CDR3: CASSLAGELGYYGYTF
V: TRBV5-5
length: 16
J: TRBJ1-2

CDR3: CASSVSPAGGSRSGELFF
V: TRBV9
length: 18
J: TRBJ2-2

CDR3: CSARVYSIADPYEQYF
V: TRBV20-1
length: 16
J: TRBJ2-7

CDR3: CASSEALAGNQPQHF
V: TRBV2
length: 15
J: TRBJ1-5

CDR3: CASTLMVGTGALNEQFF
V: TRBV12-3/TRBV12-4
length: 17
J: TRBJ2-1

CDR3: CSAPIAGGIGAKNIQYF
V: TRBV20-1
length: 17
J: TRBJ2-4

CDR3: CASSLGQVDTDTQYF
V: TRBV5-1
length: 15
J: TRBJ2-3

CDR3: CASTPGAGRRETQYF
V: TRBV19
length: 15
J: TRBJ2-5

CDR3: CASSLTVRGGTDTQYF
V: TRBV5-1
length: 16
J: TRBJ2-3

CDR3: CASSLGSRNSPLHF
V: TRBV5-6
length: 14
J: TRBJ1-6

CDR3: CASSVGSGAPYFTDTQYF
V: TRBV9
length: 18
J: TRBJ2-3

CDR3: CASSLPSGASYNEQFF
V: TRBV5-1
length: 16
J: TRBJ2-1

CDR3: CASDRGNQPQHF
V: TRBV6-1
length: 12
J: TRBJ1-5